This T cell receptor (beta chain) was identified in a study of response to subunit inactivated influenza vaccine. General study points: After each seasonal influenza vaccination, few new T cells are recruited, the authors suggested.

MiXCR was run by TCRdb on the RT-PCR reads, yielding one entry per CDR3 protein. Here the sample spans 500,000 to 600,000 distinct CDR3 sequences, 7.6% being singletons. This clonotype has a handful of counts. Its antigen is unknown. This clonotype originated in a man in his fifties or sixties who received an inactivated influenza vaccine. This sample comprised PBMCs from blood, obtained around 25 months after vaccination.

CDR3 loop: CASSESDSYEQYF. The CDR3 DNA sequence: TGTGCCAGCAGTGAATCAGACTCCTACGAGCAGTACTTC. The chain has TRBV2 and TRBJ2-7; no reliable D call. Germline V gene lookup returns CDR1 SNHLY and CDR2 FYNNEI. The CDR3 runs 13 residues. The germline V and J ends were trimmed by 2 bases and 0 bases, with 5 bases remaining between them.